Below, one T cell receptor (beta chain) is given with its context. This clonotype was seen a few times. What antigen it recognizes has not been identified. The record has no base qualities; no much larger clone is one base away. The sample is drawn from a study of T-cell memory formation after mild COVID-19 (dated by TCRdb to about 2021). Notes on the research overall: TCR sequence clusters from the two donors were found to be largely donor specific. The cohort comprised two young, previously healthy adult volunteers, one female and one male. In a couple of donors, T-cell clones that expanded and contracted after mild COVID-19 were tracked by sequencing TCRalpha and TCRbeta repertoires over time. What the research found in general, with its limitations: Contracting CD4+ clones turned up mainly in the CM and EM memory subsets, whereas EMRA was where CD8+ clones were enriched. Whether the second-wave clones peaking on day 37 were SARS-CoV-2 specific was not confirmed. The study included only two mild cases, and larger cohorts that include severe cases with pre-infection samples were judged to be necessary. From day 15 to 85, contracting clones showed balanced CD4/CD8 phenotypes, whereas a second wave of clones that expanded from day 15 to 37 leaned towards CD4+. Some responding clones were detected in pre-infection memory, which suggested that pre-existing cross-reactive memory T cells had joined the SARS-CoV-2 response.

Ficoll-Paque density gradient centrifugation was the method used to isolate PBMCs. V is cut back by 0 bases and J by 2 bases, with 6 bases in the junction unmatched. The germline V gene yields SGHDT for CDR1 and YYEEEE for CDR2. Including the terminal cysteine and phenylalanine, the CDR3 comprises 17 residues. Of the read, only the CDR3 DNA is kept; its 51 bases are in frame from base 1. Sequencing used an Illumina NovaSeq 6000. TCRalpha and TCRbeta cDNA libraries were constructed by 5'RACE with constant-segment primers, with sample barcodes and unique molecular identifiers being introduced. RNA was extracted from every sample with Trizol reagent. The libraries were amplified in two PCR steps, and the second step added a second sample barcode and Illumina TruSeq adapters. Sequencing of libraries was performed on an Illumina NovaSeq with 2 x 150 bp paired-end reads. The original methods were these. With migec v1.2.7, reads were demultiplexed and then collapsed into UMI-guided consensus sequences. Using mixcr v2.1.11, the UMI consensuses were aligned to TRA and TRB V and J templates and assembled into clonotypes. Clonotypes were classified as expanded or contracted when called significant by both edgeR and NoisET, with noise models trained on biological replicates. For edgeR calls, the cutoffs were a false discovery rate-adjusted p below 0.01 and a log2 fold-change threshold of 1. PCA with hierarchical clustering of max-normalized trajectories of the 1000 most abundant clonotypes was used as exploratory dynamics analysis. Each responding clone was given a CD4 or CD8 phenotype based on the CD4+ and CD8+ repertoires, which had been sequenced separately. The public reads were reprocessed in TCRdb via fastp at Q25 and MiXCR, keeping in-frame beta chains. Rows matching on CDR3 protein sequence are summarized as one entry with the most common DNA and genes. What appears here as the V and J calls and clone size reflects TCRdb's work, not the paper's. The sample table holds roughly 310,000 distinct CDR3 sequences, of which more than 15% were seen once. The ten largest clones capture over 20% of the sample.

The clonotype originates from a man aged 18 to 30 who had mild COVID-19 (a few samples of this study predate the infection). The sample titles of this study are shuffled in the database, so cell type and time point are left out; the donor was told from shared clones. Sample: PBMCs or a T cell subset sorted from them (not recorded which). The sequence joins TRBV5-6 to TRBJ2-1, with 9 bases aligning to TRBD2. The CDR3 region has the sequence CASSLAWRGGTYNEQFF. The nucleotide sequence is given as TGTGCCAGCAGCTTGGCCTGGCGGGGGGGAACCTACAATGAGCAGTTCTTC. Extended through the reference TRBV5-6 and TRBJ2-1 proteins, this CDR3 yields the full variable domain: DAGVTQSPTHLIKTRGQQVTLRCSPKSGHDTVSWYQQALGQGPQFIFQYYEEEERQRGNFPDRFSGHQFPNYSSELNVNALLLGDSALYLCASSLAWRGGTYNEQFFGPGTRLTVL.